The clone carrying this T cell receptor beta chain was recorded many times. Its specificity is not known. This sample is part of a study of response to subunit inactivated influenza vaccine. Trimming took 0 bases from V and 8 from J; bases not matched to a gene: 8. The germline V gene has CDR1 MGHRA and CDR2 YSYEKL. This CDR3 is 17 amino acids long. Study-level findings and limits: Each seasonal flu vaccination may recruit only limited new T cells, authors suggested.

Each CDR3 protein gets one entry after TCRdb re-called the RT-PCR reads with MiXCR. The sample shows 550,000 to 600,000 distinct CDR3 sequences, 10% to 15% of them seen only once. The chain carries TRBV4-1 and TRBJ2-1, with 12 bases fitting TRBD2. The TCR sequence derives from a man aged 45-65 years who received an inactivated influenza vaccine. The source material was PBMCs from blood, sampled on the day of vaccination. The CDR3, as DNA: TGCGCCAGCAGCCAAGACAGCGGGCTAGCGGGGGGGTATGAGCAGTTCTTC. Translated, it gives CASSQDSGLAGGYEQFF.